This passage covers 18 T cell receptor beta chains from one sample sequenced in a study of CD8+CD57+ T cells in acquired aplastic anemia. For sequencing, patients were chosen who had shown expansion of CD8+CD57+ cells by flow cytometry. Genomic DNA served as template for TCR beta VDJ and CDR3 profiling. TCRdb reanalysed the reads using MiXCR and keeps one entry per CDR3 protein. The table shows 260,000 or so distinct CDR3 sequences, with 82% occurring only once. The source material was sorted CD4+, CD8+, or CD8+CD57+ T cells (not recorded which) from PBMCs. The receptors here all came from a human donor with aplastic anemia.

V is TRBV24-1 and J is TRBJ1-3, with no clear D. Near its end, the DNA agrees better with TRBJ2-7, so the J call may be wrong. Germline CDR1 and CDR2: KGHDR and SFDVKD. The length of the CDR3 is 16 residues. The CDR3 nucleotides read TGTGCCACCAGAAATTTTGGGCAGGAAGCCGCCTACGAGCAGTACGTC. Protein sequence: CATRNFGQEAAYEQYV.

The rearrangement uses TRBV9 and TRBJ2-3, with TRBD2 matching 7 bases. The CDR3 runs 15 residues. CDR1 is SGDLS, CDR2 YYNGEE, per germline. After removal of 5 bases from V and 11 bases from J, the junction contained 17 bases not matched to a gene. CDR3 DNA sequence: TGTGCCAGCAGTGCTGAAGCGGGGAACACCGGGGAGCAGTATTTT. It encodes CASSAEAGNTGEQYF.

The chain carries TRBV7-6 and TRBJ2-5; no clear D gene. Germline V gene lookup returns CDR1 SGHVS and CDR2 FNYEAQ. CDR3 length: 14 residues. Trimming took off 6 bases at V and 1 base at J, with 12 bases between the two ends. CDR3 sequence reads: CASRARWGQETQYF. CDR3 sequence (DNA): TGTGCCAGCAGGGCAAGGTGGGGCCAAGAGACCCAGTACTTC. The variable domain in full, completed from reference TRBV7-6 and TRBJ2-5, reads GAGVSQSPRYKVTKRGQDVALRCDPISGHVSLYWYRQALGQGPEFLTYFNYEAQQDKSGLPNDRFSAERPEGSISTLTIQRTEQRDSAMYRCASRARWGQETQYFGPGTRLLVL.

Remarks on this clonotype: At one end the junction does not follow the germline gene, possibly because of a read error. This chain joins TRBV9 and TRBJ2-5; no clear D. The germline V gene encodes CDR1 SGDLS and CDR2 YYNGEE. The CDR3 contains 14 residues. As DNA, the CDR3 is TGTGCCAGCAGCATAGGCACCGAGCAACAGTCTCTTGGCTTC. It specifies CASSIGTEQQSLGF.

The chain combines TRBV7-3 with TRBJ2-1, with 9 bases identical to TRBD2. Germline CDR1 SGHTA, CDR2 FQGTGA. The J segment lost 12 bases and the V segment lost 3 bases, leaving 15 bases of the junction unmatched. The CDR3 runs 16 residues. The CDR3 DNA follows: TGTGCCAGCAGCTTTCAAACAAGCGGGGGGTGCGTTGGGCAGTTCTTC. As protein: CASSFQTSGGCVGQFF.

Details on this clonotype: The CDR3 carries no conserved terminal phenylalanine or tryptophan, so it likely arises from a read error. The limits of the CDR3 on the DNA are not certain, so only TCRdb's listed CDR3 is given. The rearrangement links TRBV7-3 to TRBJ2-3; TRBD1, the table's D call, was not compared with the DNA. A total of 12 residues make up the CDR3, ends included. Germline CDR1 and CDR2: SGHTA and FQGTGA. The CDR3 protein is CASSAGAGTETL.

This clonotype was recorded only once. The J gene is TRBJ2-1, the V gene TRBV7-9, with 12 bases fitting TRBD2. V shed 4 bases and J 8 bases; nucleotides not matched to a gene: 9. Germline assignment: CDR1 SEHNR and CDR2 FQNEAQ (reference sequence). The CDR3 consists of 16 residues. The chain's CDR3 is CASSYPMTSGSDEQFF. CDR3 nucleotides: TGTGCCAGCAGCTATCCAATGACTAGCGGGAGCGATGAGCAGTTCTTC.

The V and J genes are TRBV5-6 and TRBJ2-1; TRBD2 might be the D (5 bases). In germline, CDR1 is SGHDT, CDR2 YYEEEE. Deletions cut 0 bases from V and 2 bases from J, with 9 bases between. The CDR3 is 15 residues long. The CDR3 spells CASSLERDTYNEQFF. The CDR3 DNA reads as TGTGCCAGCAGCTTGGAGAGGGATACCTACAATGAGCAGTTCTTC.

V gene TRBV24-1 combines with J gene TRBJ1-2, with D possibly being TRBD1 (5 bases). Trimming cost V 7 bases and J 3 bases, with 20 bases left between them. The CDR3 runs to 16 residues. Per germline, CDR1 KGHDR and CDR2 SFDVKD. The CDR3 coding sequence is TGTGCCACCAGCGCCAAGGAAACAGGCTTGGACTATGGCTACACCTTC. Its translation: CATSAKETGLDYGYTF.

A remark on this clonotype: At one end, the junction sequence differs from germline, possibly due to a read error. The gene calls are TRBV7-9 and TRBJ1-2; D not resolved. The germline V gene has CDR1 SEHNR and CDR2 FQNEAQ (reference sequence). The CDR3 loop spans 14 amino acids. The CDR3 protein is CASSRPQETHGNPF. As DNA, the CDR3 is TGTGCCAGCAGCCGCCCCCAGGAGACCCATGGCAACCCCTTC. Variable domain in full (rest from reference TRBV7-9 and TRBJ1-2): DTGVSQNPRHKITKRGQNVTFRCDPISEHNRLYWYRQTLGQGPEFLTYFQNEAQLEKSRLLSDRFSAERPKGSFSTLEIQRTEQGDSAMYLCASSRPQETHGNPFGSGTRLTVV.

This chain connects TRBV29-1 to TRBJ1-1; 10 bases fit TRBD1. Germline V gene sequence: CDR1 SQVTM, CDR2 ANQGSEA. The CDR3 covers 14 residues. Germline trimming cut 4 bases from V and 4 bases from J; bases unmatched to any gene: 6. The CDR3 is CSVGGDRGGTEAFF. DNA for the CDR3: TGCAGCGTTGGGGGGGACAGGGGAGGCACTGAAGCTTTCTTT.

The chain couples TRBV2 to TRBJ1-1, with 7 bases lining up with TRBD1. With V trimmed by 8 bases and J by 2 bases, 17 bases remained unmatched. The CDR3 totals 17 residues. Per germline, CDR1 SNHLY and CDR2 FYNNEI. The DNA of the CDR3 is TGTGCCAGCGGCGAGGGGGACCGACAGGGACGAAACACTGAAGCTTTCTTT. Encoded protein: CASGEGDRQGRNTEAFF.

V usage is TRBV5-4 and J usage is TRBJ2-7; 7 bases map to TRBD1. Trimming cost V 2 bases and J 1 base; bases outside gene matches: 15. CDR1 and CDR2 from the germline V gene are SGHNT and YYREEE (reference sequence). CDR3 size: 18 residues. DNA for the CDR3: TGTGCCAGCAGCTTTACTCCCGACGGGACAGCCCTTTCCTACGAGCAGTACGTC. Translated, it gives CASSFTPDGTALSYEQYV.

As concerns this clonotype: At one end, the junction sequence differs from germline, possibly due to a read error. The chain uses TRBV9 and TRBJ2-3, with D unresolved. Germline-derived CDR1 and CDR2 are SGDLS and YYNGEE. CDR3 length: 11 amino acids. The CDR3 sequence is CASSSSSDTHF. The DNA for the CDR3 is TGTGCCAGCAGCTCCTCGTCAGATACGCATTTT.

With regard to this clonotype: The conserved phenylalanine or tryptophan normally closing the CDR3 is absent here, so this likely arose from a read error. The limits of the CDR3 on the DNA are not certain, so only TCRdb's listed CDR3 is given. V is TRBV15 and J is TRBJ2-3; the D call in the table, TRBD1, was not verified against the DNA. The V gene's germline CDR1 is LNHNV and CDR2 YYDKDF (reference sequence). Including both end residues, the CDR3 is 16 amino acids long. CDR3 region: CASSPGSEQDTQYFWS.

This sequence joins TRBV7-2 and TRBJ1-1; a possible D gene is TRBD1 (5 bases). V was pared by 1 base and J by 14 bases, with 23 bases between. Germline loops: CDR1 SGHTA, CDR2 FQGNSA. The CDR3 loop spans 15 amino acids. CDR3 bases: TGTGCCAGCAGCTTAGTTGGCAAGCGGGGGTGGGGCAGATTCTTT. Protein: CASSLVGKRGWGRFF.

The rearrangement joins TRBV7-9 to TRBJ2-1; the D call may be TRBD1 or TRBD2 (5 bases each). Trimming removed 2 bases at V and 13 bases at J, with 24 bases between. The CDR3 loop spans 16 amino acids. Germline V lookup: CDR1 SEHNR, CDR2 FQNEAQ (reference sequence). The CDR3 loop is CASSLQGSYGADVQFF. CDR3 bases: TGTGCCAGCAGCTTACAGGGTAGCTACGGGGCCGATGTCCAGTTCTTC. Full variable domain (missing parts from reference TRBV7-9 and TRBJ2-1): DTGVSQNPRHKITKRGQNVTFRCDPISEHNRLYWYRQTLGQGPEFLTYFQNEAQLEKSRLLSDRFSAERPKGSFSTLEIQRTEQGDSAMYLCASSLQGSYGADVQFFGPGTRLTVL.

A remark on this clonotype: The junction shows a germline mismatch at one end, possibly a read error. The chain combines TRBV9 with TRBJ1-6, with 7 bases fitting TRBD1. Germline lookup yields CDR1 SGDLS and CDR2 YYNGEE. The CDR3 totals 16 residues. CDR3 protein: CASTVGGANDKQSLHF. The CDR3 nucleotides read TGTGCCAGCACCGTAGGGGGCGCGAACGATAAGCAGTCCCTCCACTTT.